This is a list of T cell receptor beta chains from one sample in a study of cytomegalovirus exposure and HLA in healthy donors. Profiled with immunoSEQ multiplex PCR; TCRdb holds only in-frame clones, not every one. The top ten hold about 5% of the sample, which has nearly 65,000 clones, approximately 70% seen once. Sequenced material: PBMCs. These TCRs come from a man aged 45 to 65 in good health and CMV-seronegative. Both conserved end residues are part of each CDR3. Each record gives: J gene, D gene, clone size, V gene, CDR3 protein, CDR3 DNA. D genes are given only for firm matches. Only some rows state a clone size, as once, few, many or a class for expanded clones.

j_call: TRBJ1-3
d_call: -
clone_size: -
v_call: TRBV5-1
cdr3_aa: CASRREPLSSGNTIYF
cdr3_nt: TGCGCCAGCAGACGGGAACCATTGAGCTCTGGAAACACCATATATTTT

j_call: TRBJ2-2
d_call: -
clone_size: -
v_call: TRBV6-5
cdr3_aa: CASTQGGTGELFF
cdr3_nt: TGTGCCAGCACCCAGGGAGGCACCGGGGAGCTGTTTTTT

j_call: TRBJ1-1
d_call: TRBD1
clone_size: few
v_call: TRBV19
cdr3_aa: CASDDRGSGNTEAFF
cdr3_nt: TGTGCCAGTGATGACAGGGGAAGCGGGAACACTGAAGCTTTCTTT

j_call: TRBJ2-4
d_call: TRBD2
clone_size: -
v_call: TRBV30
cdr3_aa: CAWSVVAGGNIQYF
cdr3_nt: TGTGCCTGGAGTGTAGTGGCGGGGGGAAACATTCAGTACTTC

j_call: TRBJ2-1
d_call: TRBD2
clone_size: few
v_call: TRBV15
cdr3_aa: CATSRELAEKSYNEQFF
cdr3_nt: TGTGCCACCAGCAGAGAACTAGCGGAGAAATCCTACAATGAGCAGTTCTTC

j_call: TRBJ1-5
d_call: TRBD1
clone_size: -
v_call: TRBV9
cdr3_aa: CASSAGQGAVQPQHF
cdr3_nt: TGTGCCAGCAGCGCCGGACAGGGGGCGGTTCAGCCCCAGCATTTT

j_call: TRBJ2-7
d_call: -
clone_size: -
v_call: TRBV30
cdr3_aa: CAWSRGSYEQYF
cdr3_nt: TGTGCCTGGAGTAGAGGATCCTACGAGCAGTACTTC

j_call: TRBJ2-5
d_call: TRBD2
clone_size: -
v_call: TRBV5-4
cdr3_aa: CASSTPGTSGVETQYF
cdr3_nt: TGTGCCAGCAGCACCCCGGGAACTAGCGGGGTAGAGACCCAGTACTTC

j_call: TRBJ2-1
d_call: TRBD1
clone_size: -
v_call: TRBV5-1
cdr3_aa: CASSPGQGNNEQFF
cdr3_nt: TGCGCCAGCAGCCCCGGACAGGGGAACAATGAGCAGTTCTTC

j_call: TRBJ1-1
d_call: -
clone_size: -
v_call: TRBV29-1
cdr3_aa: CSVVGAGQDNTEAFF
cdr3_nt: TGCAGCGTAGTTGGAGCAGGGCAAGATAACACTGAAGCTTTCTTT

j_call: TRBJ2-7
d_call: TRBD2
clone_size: -
v_call: TRBV6-1
cdr3_aa: CASSELAGARPSYEQYF
cdr3_nt: TGTGCCAGCAGTGAACTAGCGGGGGCCCGGCCCTCCTACGAGCAGTACTTC

j_call: TRBJ1-2
d_call: -
clone_size: -
v_call: TRBV10-2
cdr3_aa: CASSESLAQGFGANYGYTF
cdr3_nt: TGCGCCAGCAGTGAGTCACTCGCGCAGGGGTTCGGAGCTAACTATGGCTACACCTTC

j_call: TRBJ2-7
d_call: -
clone_size: -
v_call: TRBV7-9
cdr3_aa: CASSLTDESPYEQYF
cdr3_nt: TGTGCCAGCAGCTTAACCGATGAGTCCCCATACGAGCAGTACTTC

j_call: TRBJ1-4
d_call: -
clone_size: -
v_call: TRBV9
cdr3_aa: CASSGGAANEKLFF
cdr3_nt: TGTGCCAGCAGCGGGGGAGCGGCTAATGAAAAACTGTTTTTT

j_call: TRBJ2-1
d_call: TRBD1
clone_size: -
v_call: TRBV6-6
cdr3_aa: CATLLGQFYNEQFF
cdr3_nt: TGTGCCACCCTGCTGGGACAGTTCTACAATGAGCAGTTCTTC

j_call: TRBJ1-1
d_call: TRBD1
clone_size: -
v_call: TRBV13
cdr3_aa: CASSMTGGRGTEAFF
cdr3_nt: TGTGCCAGCAGCATGACAGGGGGCAGAGGCACTGAAGCTTTCTTT

j_call: TRBJ2-7
d_call: TRBD1
clone_size: -
v_call: TRBV6-6
cdr3_aa: CASITTGGYEQYF
cdr3_nt: TGTGCCAGCATTACGACAGGGGGCTACGAGCAGTACTTC

j_call: TRBJ2-3
d_call: TRBD1
clone_size: -
v_call: TRBV7-9
cdr3_aa: CASSSGQGADTQYF
cdr3_nt: TGTGCCAGCAGCTCGGGACAGGGGGCAGATACGCAGTATTTT

j_call: TRBJ2-7
d_call: TRBD2
clone_size: -
v_call: TRBV9
cdr3_aa: CASSASGGFAYEQYF
cdr3_nt: TGTGCCAGCAGCGCTAGCGGGGGGTTCGCCTACGAGCAGTACTTC

j_call: TRBJ2-3
d_call: TRBD1
clone_size: -
v_call: TRBV9
cdr3_aa: CASSVLPNRGVADTQYF
cdr3_nt: TGTGCCAGCAGCGTATTGCCCAACAGGGGAGTGGCAGATACGCAGTATTTT

j_call: TRBJ2-3
d_call: -
clone_size: once
v_call: TRBV5-1
cdr3_aa: CASSLGQYTDTQYF
cdr3_nt: TGCGCCAGCAGCTTGGGACAGTACACAGATACGCAGTATTTT

j_call: TRBJ1-4
d_call: TRBD1
clone_size: -
v_call: TRBV5-1
cdr3_aa: CASSGGTGPNEKLFF
cdr3_nt: TGCGCCAGCAGCGGGGGGACAGGGCCTAATGAAAAACTGTTTTTT

j_call: TRBJ1-2
d_call: TRBD1
clone_size: -
v_call: TRBV18
cdr3_aa: CASSPQGQGGHYGYTF
cdr3_nt: TGTGCCAGCTCACCCCAAGGACAGGGCGGACACTATGGCTACACCTTC

j_call: TRBJ2-5
d_call: -
clone_size: -
v_call: TRBV5-6
cdr3_aa: CASSLGPRGEETQYF
cdr3_nt: TGTGCCAGCAGCTTAGGGCCCCGGGGAGAAGAGACCCAGTACTTC

j_call: TRBJ1-5
d_call: TRBD1
clone_size: -
v_call: TRBV2
cdr3_aa: CASSEQGGGQPQHF
cdr3_nt: TGTGCCAGCAGTGAACAAGGGGGCGGGCAGCCCCAGCATTTT

j_call: TRBJ2-3
d_call: TRBD2
clone_size: once
v_call: TRBV7-9
cdr3_aa: CASSLISGGVTDTQYF
cdr3_nt: TGTGCCAGCAGCTTGATTAGCGGGGGGGTCACAGATACGCAGTATTTT

j_call: TRBJ2-7
d_call: TRBD1
clone_size: -
v_call: TRBV19
cdr3_aa: CASRGTGVSYEQYF
cdr3_nt: TGTGCCAGTAGAGGGACAGGGGTCTCCTACGAGCAGTACTTC

j_call: TRBJ2-5
d_call: -
clone_size: -
v_call: TRBV5-1
cdr3_aa: CASSLLQKEETQYF
cdr3_nt: TGCGCCAGCAGCTTGCTGCAGAAAGAAGAGACCCAGTACTTC

j_call: TRBJ1-5
d_call: -
clone_size: -
v_call: TRBV6-5
cdr3_aa: CASSYSKGVVEPQHF
cdr3_nt: TGTGCCAGCAGTTACTCGAAGGGGGTCGTGGAGCCCCAGCATTTT

j_call: TRBJ1-2
d_call: TRBD1
clone_size: -
v_call: TRBV6-5
cdr3_aa: CASSPTGPAYYGYTF
cdr3_nt: TGTGCCAGCAGCCCGACAGGGCCGGCCTACTATGGCTACACCTTC

j_call: TRBJ1-3
d_call: -
clone_size: -
v_call: TRBV5-1
cdr3_aa: CASSLQGHGNTIYF
cdr3_nt: TGCGCCAGCAGCCTGCAGGGTCATGGAAACACCATATATTTT

j_call: TRBJ2-7
d_call: -
clone_size: few
v_call: TRBV2
cdr3_aa: CASSPIPSWGDLSSYEQYF
cdr3_nt: TGTGCCAGCAGCCCCATCCCCTCCTGGGGGGACTTAAGCTCCTACGAGCAGTACTTC

j_call: TRBJ2-5
d_call: -
clone_size: -
v_call: TRBV7-9
cdr3_aa: CASSLGRLEGSYF
cdr3_nt: TGTGCCAGCAGCTTAGGAAGATTAGAGGGATCTTACTTC

j_call: TRBJ2-7
d_call: TRBD1
clone_size: few
v_call: TRBV15
cdr3_aa: CATSPRPGTGPYEQYF
cdr3_nt: TGTGCCACCAGTCCTCGCCCCGGGACAGGGCCCTACGAGCAGTACTTC

j_call: TRBJ1-2
d_call: -
clone_size: -
v_call: TRBV6-1
cdr3_aa: CASSELRAGTRPEPNYGYTF
cdr3_nt: TGTGCCAGCAGTGAGTTGCGAGCGGGAACCAGGCCCGAGCCTAACTATGGCTACACCTTC

j_call: TRBJ1-6
d_call: -
clone_size: -
v_call: TRBV7-8
cdr3_aa: CASSLGSGSPLHF
cdr3_nt: TGTGCCAGCAGCTTGGGTTCAGGATCACCCCTCCACTTT

j_call: TRBJ2-1
d_call: TRBD2
clone_size: -
v_call: TRBV5-1
cdr3_aa: CASSLETSGYNEQFF
cdr3_nt: TGCGCCAGCAGCTTGGAGACTAGCGGTTACAATGAGCAGTTCTTC

j_call: TRBJ2-3
d_call: -
clone_size: -
v_call: TRBV5-1
cdr3_aa: CASSLSRSSTDTQYF
cdr3_nt: TGCGCCAGCAGCTTGAGCAGGTCTAGCACAGATACGCAGTATTTT

j_call: TRBJ1-1
d_call: TRBD1
clone_size: -
v_call: TRBV27
cdr3_aa: CASSSPGQGLNTEAFF
cdr3_nt: TGTGCCAGCAGTTCGCCTGGACAGGGATTGAACACTGAAGCTTTCTTT

j_call: TRBJ1-1
d_call: TRBD1
clone_size: -
v_call: TRBV29-1
cdr3_aa: CSAQGVSEAFF
cdr3_nt: TGCAGCGCACAGGGGGTATCTGAAGCTTTCTTT

j_call: TRBJ1-2
d_call: -
clone_size: -
v_call: TRBV6-4
cdr3_aa: CASSDGGIYGYTF
cdr3_nt: TGTGCCAGCAGTGACGGGGGGATCTATGGCTACACCTTC

j_call: TRBJ1-2
d_call: -
clone_size: -
v_call: TRBV30
cdr3_aa: CAWSQASHTF
cdr3_nt: TGTGCCTGGAGCCAAGCGTCCCACACCTTC

j_call: TRBJ2-3
d_call: TRBD2
clone_size: -
v_call: TRBV5-4
cdr3_aa: CASSPAGGGTDTQYF
cdr3_nt: TGTGCCAGCAGCCCCGCGGGGGGCGGGACAGATACGCAGTATTTT

j_call: TRBJ1-1
d_call: -
clone_size: few
v_call: TRBV11-2
cdr3_aa: CASSSTVNTEAFF
cdr3_nt: TGTGCCAGCAGCTCGACAGTGAACACTGAAGCTTTCTTT

j_call: TRBJ2-6
d_call: TRBD1
clone_size: -
v_call: TRBV7-6
cdr3_aa: CASSLAQTGVGSGANVLTF
cdr3_nt: TGTGCCAGCAGCTTAGCCCAGACAGGGGTGGGTTCTGGGGCCAACGTCCTGACTTTC

j_call: TRBJ2-2
d_call: TRBD2
clone_size: once
v_call: TRBV11-2
cdr3_aa: CASSLTSGGVRDTGELFF
cdr3_nt: TGTGCCAGCAGCCTCACTAGCGGGGGAGTCCGAGACACCGGGGAGCTGTTTTTT

j_call: TRBJ1-6
d_call: TRBD1
clone_size: -
v_call: TRBV6-6
cdr3_aa: CASREMTGDSSPLHF
cdr3_nt: TGTGCCAGCAGAGAAATGACAGGGGATTCCTCACCCCTCCACTTT

j_call: TRBJ1-4
d_call: TRBD1
clone_size: -
v_call: TRBV6-5
cdr3_aa: CASMLDRVVEKLFF
cdr3_nt: TGTGCCAGCATGCTGGACAGGGTGGTAGAAAAACTGTTTTTT

j_call: TRBJ2-3
d_call: TRBD2
clone_size: -
v_call: TRBV9
cdr3_aa: CASSVEAGAVTDTQYF
cdr3_nt: TGTGCCAGCAGCGTAGAAGCGGGGGCTGTCACAGATACGCAGTATTTT

j_call: TRBJ1-1
d_call: -
clone_size: -
v_call: TRBV7-5
cdr3_aa: CARSFPWQGGFF
cdr3_nt: TGTGCCAGAAGCTTCCCCTGGCAGGGGGGTTTCTTT

j_call: TRBJ1-4
d_call: -
clone_size: medium-sized
v_call: TRBV7-6
cdr3_aa: CASSSTAGELIEKLFF
cdr3_nt: TGTGCCAGCAGCTCCACTGCTGGGGAGTTGATCGAAAAACTGTTTTTT

j_call: TRBJ1-2
d_call: -
clone_size: -
v_call: TRBV30
cdr3_aa: CAWSFGVVEGYGYTF
cdr3_nt: TGTGCCTGGAGCTTCGGCGTGGTCGAGGGCTATGGCTACACCTTC

j_call: TRBJ1-1
d_call: -
clone_size: -
v_call: TRBV29-1
cdr3_aa: CSVGGGAGSLTEAFF
cdr3_nt: TGCAGCGTTGGGGGGGGAGCAGGGTCGTTAACTGAAGCTTTCTTT

j_call: TRBJ2-3
d_call: -
clone_size: -
v_call: TRBV5-4
cdr3_aa: CASSLNGGRTDTQYF
cdr3_nt: TGTGCCAGCAGCTTGAACGGGGGGCGCACAGATACGCAGTATTTT

j_call: TRBJ2-2
d_call: -
clone_size: -
v_call: TRBV12-1
cdr3_aa: CASSSAYRRGTGELFF
cdr3_nt: TGTGCCAGCAGCTCAGCCTATAGAAGGGGGACCGGGGAGCTGTTTTTT

j_call: TRBJ2-1
d_call: TRBD2
clone_size: few
v_call: TRBV10-3
cdr3_aa: CAAWGTLMGGVDNEQFF
cdr3_nt: TGTGCCGCATGGGGGACCTTAATGGGGGGGGTAGACAATGAGCAGTTCTTC

j_call: TRBJ1-2
d_call: TRBD1
clone_size: few
v_call: TRBV19
cdr3_aa: CASTWTGKGYTF
cdr3_nt: TGTGCCAGTACATGGACAGGGAAAGGCTACACCTTC

j_call: TRBJ2-1
d_call: TRBD1
clone_size: -
v_call: TRBV2
cdr3_aa: CASSPPGGFYNEQFF
cdr3_nt: TGTGCCAGCTCCCCCCCAGGGGGCTTCTACAATGAGCAGTTCTTC

j_call: TRBJ2-7
d_call: -
clone_size: once
v_call: TRBV6-5
cdr3_aa: CASSYRGKAYEQYF
cdr3_nt: TGTGCCAGCAGTTACCGGGGGAAGGCCTACGAGCAGTACTTC